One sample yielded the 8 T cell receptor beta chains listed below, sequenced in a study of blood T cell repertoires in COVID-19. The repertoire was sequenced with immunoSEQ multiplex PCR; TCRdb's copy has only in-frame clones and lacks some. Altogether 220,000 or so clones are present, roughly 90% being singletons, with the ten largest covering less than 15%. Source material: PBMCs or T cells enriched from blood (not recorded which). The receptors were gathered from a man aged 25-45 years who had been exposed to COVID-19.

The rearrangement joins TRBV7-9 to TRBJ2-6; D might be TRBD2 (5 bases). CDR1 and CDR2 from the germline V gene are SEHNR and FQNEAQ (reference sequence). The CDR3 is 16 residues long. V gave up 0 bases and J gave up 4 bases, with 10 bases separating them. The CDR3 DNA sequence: TGTGCCAGCAGCTTAGCCCTCCGGGGAGGGGCCAACGTCCTGACTTTC. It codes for CASSLALRGGANVLTF.

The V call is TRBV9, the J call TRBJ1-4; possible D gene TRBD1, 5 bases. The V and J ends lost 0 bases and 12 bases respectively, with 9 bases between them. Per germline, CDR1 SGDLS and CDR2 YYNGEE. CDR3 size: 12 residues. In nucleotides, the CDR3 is TGTGCCAGCAGCGTAGCATCCAGGGAACTGTTTTTT. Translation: CASSVASRELFF. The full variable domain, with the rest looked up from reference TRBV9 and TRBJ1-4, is DSGVTQTPKHLITATGQRVTLRCSPRSGDLSVYWYQQSLDQGLQFLIQYYNGEERAKGNILERFSAQQFPDLHSELNLSSLELGDSALYFCASSVASRELFFGSGTQLSVL.

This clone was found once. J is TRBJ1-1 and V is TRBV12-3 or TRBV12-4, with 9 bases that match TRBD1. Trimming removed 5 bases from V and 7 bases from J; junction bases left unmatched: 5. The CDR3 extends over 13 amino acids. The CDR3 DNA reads TGTGCCAGCAGTCAGGGACAGGGAAATGAAGCTTTCTTT. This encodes CASSQGQGNEAFF.

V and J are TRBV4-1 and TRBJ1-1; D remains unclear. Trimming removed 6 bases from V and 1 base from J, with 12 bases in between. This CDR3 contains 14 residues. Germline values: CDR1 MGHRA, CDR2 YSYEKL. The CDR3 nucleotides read TGCGCCAGCAGTCGGGGAGGGTGGAACACTGAAGCTTTCTTT. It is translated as CASSRGGWNTEAFF.

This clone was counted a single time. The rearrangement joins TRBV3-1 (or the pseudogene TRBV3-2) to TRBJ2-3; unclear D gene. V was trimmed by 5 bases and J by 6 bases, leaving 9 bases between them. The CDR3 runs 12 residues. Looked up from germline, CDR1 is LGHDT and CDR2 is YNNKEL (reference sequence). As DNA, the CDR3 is TGTGCCAGCAGCACCGGGTCGGATACGCAGTATTTT. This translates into CASSTGSDTQYF.

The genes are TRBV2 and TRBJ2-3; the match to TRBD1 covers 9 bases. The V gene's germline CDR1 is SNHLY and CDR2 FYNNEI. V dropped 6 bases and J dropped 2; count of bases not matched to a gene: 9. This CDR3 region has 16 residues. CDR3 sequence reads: CASRGWTGANTDTQYF. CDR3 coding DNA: TGTGCCAGCAGGGGATGGACAGGGGCCAACACAGATACGCAGTATTTT.

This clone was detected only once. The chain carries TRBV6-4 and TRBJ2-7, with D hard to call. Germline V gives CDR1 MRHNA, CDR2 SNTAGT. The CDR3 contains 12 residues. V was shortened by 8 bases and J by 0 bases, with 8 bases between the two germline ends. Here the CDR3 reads CASRPGSYEQYF. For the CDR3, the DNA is TGTGCCAGCCGCCCGGGCTCCTACGAGCAGTACTTC.

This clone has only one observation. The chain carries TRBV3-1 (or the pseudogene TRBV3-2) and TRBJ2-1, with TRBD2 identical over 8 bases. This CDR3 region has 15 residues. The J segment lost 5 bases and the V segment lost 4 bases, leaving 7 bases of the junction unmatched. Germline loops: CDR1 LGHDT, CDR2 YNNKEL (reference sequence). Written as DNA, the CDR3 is TGTGCCAGCAGCCGGGAGACTAGCGTAGACAATGAGCAGTTCTTC. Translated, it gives CASSRETSVDNEQFF.